Listed below are T cell receptor beta chains from one sample, sequenced in a study of T cell responses to AZD1222 COVID-19 vaccine. TCRdb's copy holds only in-frame clones and misses some; the assay was immunoSEQ multiplex PCR. The table includes 130,000 or so clones, roughly 84% detected once. The sample was peripheral blood, taken 28 days after the second AZD1222 dose. Source of these receptors: an adult who received the AZD1222 COVID-19 vaccine. Each CDR3 is given with its conserved first and last residue. A D gene is named only where the DNA matches it firmly. Size is stated for part of the rows, as once, few or many counts, or as a class when the clone is expanded.

j_gene	v_gene	abundance	len	d_gene	CDR3nt	CDR3aa
TRBJ2-1	TRBV2	few	16	TRBD2	TGTGCCAGCAGTGAATCCCAAGCGGGGGGGAACAATGAGCAGTTCTTC	CASSESQAGGNNEQFF
TRBJ1-2	TRBV5-5	NA	15	TRBD1	TGTGCCAGCAGCGCACCCGGGACAGGGACCCCCGGCTACACCTTC	CASSAPGTGTPGYTF
TRBJ1-1	TRBV9	NA	16	TRBD1	TGTGCCAGCAGCCCAGGCCCAACAGGGGGCTACACTGAAGCTTTCTTT	CASSPGPTGGYTEAFF
TRBJ2-3	TRBV6-4	once	12	NA	TGTGCCAGCAGTGAATTAGGAGATACGCAGTATTTT	CASSELGDTQYF
TRBJ2-1	TRBV6-2/TRBV6-3	NA	16	TRBD2	TGTGCCAGCAGTCCCCGTCTAGCGGGGGGGCCAGGGGAGCAGTTCTTC	CASSPRLAGGPGEQFF
TRBJ2-3	TRBV5-4	NA	13	TRBD2	TGTGCCAGCAGCCCTAGCGGGGCGTATACGCAGTATTTT	CASSPSGAYTQYF
TRBJ1-1	TRBV2	NA	13	NA	TGTGCCAGCAGATTCCAGGGTTCCACTGAAGCTTTCTTT	CASRFQGSTEAFF
TRBJ2-7	TRBV28	NA	15	NA	TGTGCCAGCAGTCCCCTGGGGAGGAACAAGTACGAGCAGTACTTC	CASSPLGRNKYEQYF
TRBJ1-2	TRBV6-2/TRBV6-3	NA	15	NA	TGTGCCAGCAGTTATTTTCGGGGGACTAACTATGGCTACACCTTC	CASSYFRGTNYGYTF
TRBJ1-5	TRBV6-5	NA	12	NA	TGTGCCAGCAGAGGCTCAGATTTGCCCCAGCATTTT	CASRGSDLPQHF
TRBJ1-1	TRBV28	NA	17	NA	TGTGCCAGCAGTTTAGATCTCGGGAACCTTTTGAACACTGAAGCTTTCTTT	CASSLDLGNLLNTEAFF
TRBJ1-6	TRBV6-5	NA	15	NA	TGTGCCAGCAGTTACCTTTCAGGCTATAATTCACCCCTCCACTTT	CASSYLSGYNSPLHF
TRBJ1-1	TRBV6-2/TRBV6-3	NA	16	NA	TGTGCCAGCAGTTACTCTTTAATTGGACAGCGGATGGAAGCTTTCTTT	CASSYSLIGQRMEAFF
TRBJ1-5	TRBV5-1	NA	13	NA	TGCGCCAGCAGCTTGTTGGGGGATCAGCCCCAGCATTTT	CASSLLGDQPQHF
TRBJ2-5	TRBV7-6	NA	14	NA	TGTGCCAGCAGCTTCGTTCCCAATACAGAGACCCAGTACTTC	CASSFVPNTETQYF
TRBJ2-3	TRBV4-2	NA	15	TRBD1	TGTGCCAGCAGCCGGGACAGGAATCTACAGGATACGCAGTATTTT	CASSRDRNLQDTQYF
TRBJ1-6	TRBV11-2	once	14	NA	TGTGCCAGCAGCCCCCGGGACCGTAATTCACCCCTCCACTTT	CASSPRDRNSPLHF
TRBJ1-1	TRBV18	NA	16	NA	TGTGCCAGCTCACCTCCCCGAGGGGGGGTTAACACTGAAGCTTTCTTT	CASSPPRGGVNTEAFF
TRBJ2-1	TRBV7-9	NA	18	TRBD2	TGTGCCAGCAGCACGGGACTAGCGGGGGCCTCGCTCTACAATGAGCAGTTCTTC	CASSTGLAGASLYNEQFF
TRBJ2-3	TRBV4-2	NA	16	TRBD1	TGTGCCAGCAGCCAAGGGGCACAGGGGGCCACAGATACGCAGTATTTT	CASSQGAQGATDTQYF
TRBJ2-7	TRBV11-2	NA	17	NA	TGTGCCAGCAGCTTACAAAAACCCGGGACATCGTCGTCCGAGCAGTACTTC	CASSLQKPGTSSSEQYF
TRBJ1-2	TRBV24-1	NA	17	TRBD1	TGTGCCACCAGTGATTTTGGACCCGACAGGGGGCATAGTGGCTACACCTTC	CATSDFGPDRGHSGYTF
TRBJ2-2	TRBV19	NA	13	NA	TGTGCCAGTAGTAACCCGAACACCGGGGAGCTGTTTTTT	CASSNPNTGELFF
TRBJ2-7	TRBV7-8	NA	14	NA	TGTGCCAGCAGCTTAGCCGGGTCCTCCTACGAGCAGTACTTC	CASSLAGSSYEQYF
TRBJ1-2	TRBV5-1	NA	15	TRBD1	TGCGCCAGCAGTCCGGGACAGGGGGGTAACTATGGCTACACCTTC	CASSPGQGGNYGYTF
TRBJ2-5	TRBV29-1	few	16	NA	TGCAGCGTGGGGGGCTTACAGGGAAAGGTTTTGGAGACCCAGTACTTC	CSVGGLQGKVLETQYF
TRBJ2-3	TRBV6-6	few	13	NA	TGTGCCAGCAGTTTGGACCGTTCCACTACGCAGTATTTT	CASSLDRSTTQYF
TRBJ1-1	TRBV6-5	NA	13	TRBD1	TGTGCCAGCAGTTACGTCGCAGGGGGGGAGGGTTTCTTT	CASSYVAGGEGFF
TRBJ1-1	TRBV3-1/TRBV3-2	NA	16	TRBD1	TGTGCCAGCAGCCCACACCCGGGACAGCTGAACACTGAAGCTTTCTTT	CASSPHPGQLNTEAFF
TRBJ1-2	TRBV6-5	NA	15	NA	TGTGCCAGCAGTCCCTTTAACCAGGCGAACTATGGCTACACCTTC	CASSPFNQANYGYTF
TRBJ1-2	TRBV5-6	NA	16	NA	TGTGCCAGCAGCTTGGGTTTCGGGGACAACGAATATGGCTACACCTTC	CASSLGFGDNEYGYTF
TRBJ1-2	TRBV14	few	15	NA	TGTGCCAGCAGCCAAGATTGGACAGCCCGCTATGGCTACACCTTC	CASSQDWTARYGYTF
TRBJ2-5	TRBV3-1/TRBV3-2	NA	14	NA	TGTGCCAGCAGCCCCATGATGGAGCGAGAGACCCAGTACTTC	CASSPMMERETQYF
TRBJ1-2	TRBV7-8	NA	17	NA	TGTGCCAGCAGCGGACGTTTCTCCGTCGAATCTAACTATGGCTACACCTTC	CASSGRFSVESNYGYTF
TRBJ2-3	TRBV5-1	NA	14	NA	TGCGCCAGCAGTGAAGCCAGGGGTTCAGATACGCAGTATTTT	CASSEARGSDTQYF
TRBJ2-3	TRBV18	NA	12	NA	TGTGCCAGCTCACCTAGCACAGATACGCAGTATTTT	CASSPSTDTQYF
TRBJ1-3	TRBV5-1	NA	16	NA	TGCGCCAGCAGCTTGCAAGGGGGATCTGGGGGAAACACCATATATTTT	CASSLQGGSGGNTIYF
TRBJ1-2	TRBV7-2	NA	15	TRBD1	TGTGCCAGCAGCTTGGACAGGGGGCGAGGCTATGGCTACACCTTC	CASSLDRGRGYGYTF
TRBJ1-6	TRBV27	NA	16	NA	TGTGCCAGCAGTTTAGGGTCGAGGAGCTATAATTCACCCCTCCACTTT	CASSLGSRSYNSPLHF
TRBJ1-5	TRBV28	NA	14	TRBD1	TGTGCCAGCAGTTTAGGGACAGGCAATCAGCCCCAGCATTTT	CASSLGTGNQPQHF
TRBJ1-4	TRBV18	NA	15	TRBD1	TGTGCCAGCGCGGACAAACAGGGGGCGCGAGAAAAACTGTTTTTT	CASADKQGAREKLFF
TRBJ1-2	TRBV3-1/TRBV3-2	NA	14	NA	TGTGCCAGCAGCCAAGGCGCGGGAGCCTATGGCTACACCTTC	CASSQGAGAYGYTF
TRBJ1-1	TRBV10-3	NA	14	TRBD1	TGTGCCATCAGTGTTAAGGGGGCCGACACTGAAGCTTTCTTT	CAISVKGADTEAFF
TRBJ2-5	TRBV5-5	NA	12	NA	TGTGCCAGCAGCTTAGACACGGAGACCCAGTACTTC	CASSLDTETQYF
TRBJ2-6	TRBV6-1	once	16	NA	TGTGCCAGCAGTGAATTGGGTGGAGCTGGGGCCAACGTCCTGACTTTC	CASSELGGAGANVLTF
TRBJ1-5	TRBV18	NA	13	TRBD1	TGTGCCAGCTCCGGGGACAGGAATCAGCCCCAGCATTTT	CASSGDRNQPQHF
TRBJ2-1	TRBV5-1	NA	16	NA	TGCGCCAGCAGCAGAGCCGCGGCGGGGACCTACAATGAGCAGTTCTTC	CASSRAAAGTYNEQFF
TRBJ2-2	TRBV9	NA	14	NA	TGTGCCAGCAGCGTAACTACGAACACCGGGGAGCTGTTTTTT	CASSVTTNTGELFF